The 2 T cell receptor beta chains given below trace back to one sample, sequenced in a study of tissue T cells after allogeneic stem cell transplantation. Steroid-refractory graft-versus-host disease after allogeneic hematopoietic cell transplant qualified adults for prospective research-autopsy enrollment. TCRdb keeps only in-frame clones here, not all; method: immunoSEQ multiplex PCR. The table includes 4,000 to 5,000 clones, more than 70% detected once. This material consisted of esophageal tissue, taken at autopsy. The receptors shown here come from a male patient at least 60 years old with steroid-refractory graft-versus-host disease after an allogeneic stem cell transplant. Certain T cells may be donor cells from the graft.

The V gene is TRBV11-2, the J gene TRBJ2-3, with D perhaps TRBD2 (6 bases). The CDR3 runs to 15 residues. The germline CDR1 and CDR2 sequences are SGHAT and FQNNGV. V gave up 7 bases and J gave up 0 bases, with 14 bases separating them. DNA for the CDR3: TGTGCCAGCAAACAGACGGGAGCAAGCACAGATACGCAGTATTTT. This codes for CASKQTGASTDTQYF.

The V call is TRBV27, the J call TRBJ2-3; D gene unclear. Trimming removed 3 bases at V and 7 bases at J, with 5 bases between. CDR1 and CDR2 (germline): MNHEY, SMNVEV (reference sequence). The CDR3 covers 11 residues. The CDR3 loop is CASSFANTQYF. The CDR3 DNA reads TGTGCCAGCAGTTTTGCGAATACGCAGTATTTT.